A selection of T cell receptor beta chains follows, all from one sample in a study of long-term antiretroviral therapy in people with HIV. Measured with immunoSEQ multiplex PCR; TCRdb has only the in-frame clones, and not every one. Of about 35,000 clones listed, approximately 85% are singletons. Sample: unsorted PBMCs, taken 2.2 years after starting antiretroviral therapy. Source of these receptors: a man aged 18 to 29 with HIV. The CDR3 runs from the conserved cysteine through the conserved F or W. A D gene is named only where the DNA matches it firmly. The size field is filled for only some rows; it gives once, few, many or a size class.

J gene: TRBJ2-7
CDR3 length: 14
V gene: TRBV6-5
D gene: TRBD2
clone size: NA
CDR3 DNA: TGTGCCAGCAGACGGACTAGCGGTACCTACGAGCAGTACTTC
CDR3 protein: CASRRTSGTYEQYF

J gene: TRBJ1-5
CDR3 length: 13
V gene: TRBV27
D gene: NA
clone size: NA
CDR3 DNA: TGTGCCGTCGGGGGGGGCCTGGGTCAGCCCCAGCATTTT
CDR3 protein: CAVGGGLGQPQHF

J gene: TRBJ1-1
CDR3 length: 14
V gene: TRBV6-5
D gene: NA
clone size: NA
CDR3 DNA: TGTGCCAGCAGTTACACCTCCATTGACGGTGAAGCTTTCTTT
CDR3 protein: CASSYTSIDGEAFF

J gene: TRBJ2-7
CDR3 length: 13
V gene: TRBV29-1
D gene: NA
clone size: once
CDR3 DNA: TGCAGCGTCACGACCCCGGGATTTAGCGAGCAGTACTTC
CDR3 protein: CSVTTPGFSEQYF

J gene: TRBJ2-7
CDR3 length: 16
V gene: TRBV10-3
D gene: TRBD2
clone size: NA
CDR3 DNA: TGTGCCATCAGTGACCCTTCGGGACTAGCGCTTCACGAGCAGTACTTC
CDR3 protein: CAISDPSGLALHEQYF

J gene: TRBJ2-7
CDR3 length: 14
V gene: TRBV9
D gene: TRBD2
clone size: NA
CDR3 DNA: TGTGCCAGCAGCGTCGGGGGGGAAAACTACGAGCAGTACTTC
CDR3 protein: CASSVGGENYEQYF

J gene: TRBJ1-3
CDR3 length: 14
V gene: TRBV6-5
D gene: NA
clone size: NA
CDR3 DNA: TGTGCCACCAAAATAGAGGAGGGCGGAAACACCATATATTTT
CDR3 protein: CATKIEEGGNTIYF

J gene: TRBJ1-3
CDR3 length: 13
V gene: TRBV6-5
D gene: NA
clone size: once
CDR3 DNA: TGTGCCAGCAGTTACTCGGTTGGAAACACCATATATTTT
CDR3 protein: CASSYSVGNTIYF

J gene: TRBJ1-4
CDR3 length: 16
V gene: TRBV7-9
D gene: NA
clone size: NA
CDR3 DNA: TGTGCCAGCAGCTCGCCTCGAGAAGGGAATTGGGAAAAACTGTTTTTT
CDR3 protein: CASSSPREGNWEKLFF

J gene: TRBJ2-5
CDR3 length: 13
V gene: TRBV29-1
D gene: TRBD1
clone size: once
CDR3 DNA: TGCAGCGTTGTAAGACAGGGGGGAGAGACCCAGTACTTC
CDR3 protein: CSVVRQGGETQYF

J gene: TRBJ2-4
CDR3 length: 12
V gene: TRBV5-6
D gene: NA
clone size: NA
CDR3 DNA: TGTGCCAGCACCCGGGACGACGGCATTCAGTACTTC
CDR3 protein: CASTRDDGIQYF

J gene: TRBJ1-1
CDR3 length: 14
V gene: TRBV9
D gene: NA
clone size: NA
CDR3 DNA: TGTGCCAGCAGCGTAGAGGGGAGCAACACTGAAGCTTTCTTT
CDR3 protein: CASSVEGSNTEAFF

J gene: TRBJ2-1
CDR3 length: 12
V gene: TRBV27
D gene: NA
clone size: NA
CDR3 DNA: TGTGCCAGCAGTCTCACTATGGATGAGCAGTTCTTC
CDR3 protein: CASSLTMDEQFF

J gene: TRBJ2-1
CDR3 length: 14
V gene: TRBV5-1
D gene: NA
clone size: NA
CDR3 DNA: TGCGCCAGCAGCGAGCGACAGCCCCTATTTGAGCAGTTCTTC
CDR3 protein: CASSERQPLFEQFF

J gene: TRBJ2-7
CDR3 length: 12
V gene: TRBV6-6
D gene: NA
clone size: NA
CDR3 DNA: TGTGCCAGCAGTTACACCCCCTACGAGCAGTACTTC
CDR3 protein: CASSYTPYEQYF

J gene: TRBJ2-1
CDR3 length: 18
V gene: TRBV10-3
D gene: TRBD1
clone size: NA
CDR3 DNA: TGTGCCATCAGTTCGGGACAGGGGGCGTTAACCTCTCACAATGAGCAGTTCTTC
CDR3 protein: CAISSGQGALTSHNEQFF

J gene: TRBJ2-7
CDR3 length: 15
V gene: TRBV27
D gene: TRBD1
clone size: NA
CDR3 DNA: TGTGCCAGCAGTTATTGGCCAGGGGGAACCTACGAGCAGTACTTC
CDR3 protein: CASSYWPGGTYEQYF

J gene: TRBJ2-3
CDR3 length: 16
V gene: TRBV4-1
D gene: NA
clone size: NA
CDR3 DNA: TGCGCCAGCAGGGAAGTGTTAGGGGCTGGCACAGATACGCAGTATTTT
CDR3 protein: CASREVLGAGTDTQYF